The 13 T cell receptor beta chains below were found in one sample sequenced in a study of blood T cells in healthy people across ages. A second PCR of roughly 7 to 11 cycles used a sample-barcoded 5' primer and a J-beta primer mix. MiXCR was run by TCRdb on the 5' RACE reads, yielding one entry per CDR3 protein. In the table there are over 950,000 distinct CDR3 sequences, around two fifths of which are singletons. Sequencing was done on a sample of blood. The receptors here all came from a man aged 18 to 30 in good health.

The chain uses TRBV14 and TRBJ1-4; D is unclear. The CDR3 spans 15 residues. The ends were cut back, 0 bases at V and 8 bases at J, with 13 bases in the middle. Germline CDR1 SGHDN, CDR2 FVKESK. CDR3 amino acids: CASSQDEPQGEKLFF. DNA of the CDR3: TGTGCCAGCAGCCAAGATGAGCCTCAAGGAGAAAAACTGTTTTTT.

The genes are TRBV6-5 and TRBJ1-3; D unclear. The V gene's germline CDR1 is MNHEY and CDR2 SVGAGI. This CDR3 is built from 17 residues. V dropped 0 bases and J dropped 2 bases, with 14 bases sitting between them. In DNA, the CDR3 is TGTGCCAGCAGTTACTCAAGCCGGAGCTTCGCTGGAAACACCATATATTTT. It codes for CASSYSSRSFAGNTIYF.

The J gene is TRBJ1-2, the V gene TRBV5-6, with TRBD1 matching over 10 bases. V lost 4 bases and J lost 5; bases outside the gene matches: 20. The CDR3 consists of 19 residues. Germline assignment: CDR1 SGHDT and CDR2 YYEEEE. CDR3 nucleotides: TGTGCCAGCAGCCCCCTCAGGGGGGACAGGGGCTGGGACCTGTATGGCTACACCTTC. Its translation is CASSPLRGDRGWDLYGYTF.

The sample holds a few counts of this clonotype. The chain uses TRBV10-3 and TRBJ2-7, with D maybe TRBD1 (5 bases). The germline V gene encodes CDR1 ENHRY and CDR2 SYGVKD. Trimming took 2 bases from V and 2 from J, leaving 10 bases between them. This CDR3 region has 14 residues. The CDR3 coding sequence is TGTGCCATCAGTGAGGGACACGACGCCTACGAGCAGTACTTC. Amino acid sequence: CAISEGHDAYEQYF.

This clonotype turned up a few times. V usage is TRBV5-1 and J usage is TRBJ2-5; no clear D gene. Germline CDR1 SGHRS, CDR2 YFSETQ. Trimming left V 1 base short and J 2 bases short, with 12 bases between. The CDR3 loop spans 15 amino acids. The CDR3 region is CASSLSVQKQETQYF. The CDR3 nucleotides read TGCGCCAGCAGCTTGTCCGTTCAGAAGCAAGAGACCCAGTACTTC.

The chain has TRBV7-3 and TRBJ1-2; possibly TRBD1 for D (5 bases). V was cut by 2 bases and J by 2 bases, with 12 bases left in between. CDR1 and CDR2 from the germline V gene are SGHTA and FQGTGA. The CDR3 totals 15 residues. The CDR3 DNA reads TGTGCCAGCAGCTTATGGGGAGGGGAAAACTATGGCTACACCTTC. Protein sequence: CASSLWGGENYGYTF. Full variable domain (outside the CDR3, taken from reference TRBV7-3 and TRBJ1-2): GAGVSQTPSNKVTEKGKYVELRCDPISGHTALYWYRQSLGQGPEFLIYFQGTGAADDSGLPNDRFFAVRPEGSVSTLKIQRTERGDSAVYLCASSLWGGENYGYTFGSGTRLTVV.

Written as DNA, the CDR3 is TGTGCCAGCAGCTCCAGACAGGGGTTGAAGACCCAGTACTTC. As protein: CASSSRQGLKTQYF. The V and J genes are TRBV7-9 and TRBJ2-5, with 8 bases fitting TRBD1. The junction had 7 bases not matched to a gene; V was cut back by 4 bases and J by 6 bases. CDR1 is SEHNR and CDR2 is FQNEAQ in the germline V gene (reference sequence). The length of the CDR3 is 14 residues. The full variable domain, with the rest looked up from reference TRBV7-9 and TRBJ2-5, is DTGVSQNPRHKITKRGQNVTFRCDPISEHNRLYWYRQTLGQGPEFLTYFQNEAQLEKSRLLSDRFSAERPKGSFSTLEIQRTEQGDSAMYLCASSSRQGLKTQYFGPGTRLLVL.

This clonotype was found many times. The chain uses TRBV4-1 and TRBJ2-3; D tentatively reads TRBD1 or TRBD2 (5 bases each). The CDR3 covers 14 residues. Trimming shortened V by 3 bases and J by 5 bases, and 12 bases separated the two germline ends. Germline lookup yields CDR1 MGHRA and CDR2 YSYEKL. This CDR3 is CASSQGARGDTQYF. The CDR3 DNA reads TGCGCCAGCAGCCAGGGAGCGAGGGGAGATACGCAGTATTTT.

The chain combines TRBV12-5 with TRBJ2-1; 8 bases map to TRBD2. The J call may be mistaken, given a closer DNA end match to TRBJ2-7. CDR3 length: 17 residues. Germline-derived CDR1 and CDR2 are LGHNT and FRNRAP. The CDR3 nucleotides are TGTGCTAGTGGTTTGGTACTGAGGGCGGGGGGCTACAATGAGCAGTACTTC. It translates to CASGLVLRAGGYNEQYF.

J is TRBJ2-5 and V is TRBV2, with 9 bases that match TRBD1. Matching the DNA end better, TRBJ2-7 makes the J call doubtful. Per germline, CDR1 SNHLY and CDR2 FYNNEI. The CDR3 consists of 15 residues. CDR3 in amino acids: CASSDGGQGIHEQYF. As DNA, the CDR3 is TGTGCCAGCAGTGATGGGGGACAGGGTATCCACGAGCAGTACTTC.

In this sample, this clonotype turned up a few times. The rearrangement uses TRBV4-3 and TRBJ1-1; D uncertain. The CDR3 is 14 residues long. The germline CDR1 and CDR2 sequences are LGHNA and YSLEER. Trimming took off 0 bases at V and 8 bases at J, with 13 bases between the two ends. The chain's CDR3 is CASSQEYAETEAFF. The CDR3 region has the DNA TGCGCCAGCAGCCAAGAGTATGCGGAAACCGAAGCTTTCTTT.

This chain connects TRBV2 to TRBJ2-3, with a tentative D call TRBD2 (6 bases). The CDR3 runs 15 residues. The V and J ends lost 5 bases and 0 bases respectively, with 12 bases between them. Germline V lookup: CDR1 SNHLY, CDR2 FYNNEI. Here the CDR3 reads CASSPAEGSTDTQYF. The CDR3 nucleotides are TGTGCCAGCAGTCCGGCGGAGGGGAGCACAGATACGCAGTATTTT.

This clonotype showed up just a few times. The chain carries TRBV27 and TRBJ2-1; D is ambiguous. CDR1 MNHEY and CDR2 SMNVEV come from the germline V gene (reference sequence). The V end was cut by 2 bases, the J end by 4 bases, with 6 bases between. The CDR3 has 13 residues. The CDR3, as DNA: TGTGCCAGCAGTTTAAAACCATACAATGAGCAGTTCTTC. Translated: CASSLKPYNEQFF.